These 10 T cell receptor beta chains originate from one sample sequenced in a study of regulatory dendritic cells for organ transplantation. Libraries were prepared by immunoSEQ multiplex PCR; TCRdb keeps only in-frame clonotypes and omits some of them. This repertoire shows about 30,000 clones, approximately 91% found once; its top ten account for about 0.063%. Input material: naive CD4+ T cells from blood. The sample's subset: CD45RA+ naive T cells. The receptors here all came from a human donor in good health.

This chain links TRBV11-2 with TRBJ2-7; no definite D call. The V and J ends lost 0 bases and 6 bases respectively, with 12 bases between them. CDR1 and CDR2 from the germline V gene are SGHAT and FQNNGV. The CDR3 extends over 14 amino acids. The DNA of the CDR3 is TGTGCCAGCAGCTTAGATTTGGGTCTGGGCGAGCAGTACTTC. Amino acid sequence: CASSLDLGLGEQYF.

The chain has TRBV11-2 and TRBJ1-5; D is unresolved. Germline CDR1 SGHAT, CDR2 FQNNGV. The CDR3 sequence is 15 residues long. V was cut by 1 base and J by 2 bases, with 9 bases left in between. The CDR3: CASSLGLRGNQPQHF. As DNA, the CDR3 is TGTGCCAGCAGCTTAGGCCTTCGGGGCAATCAGCCCCAGCATTTT.

The gene calls are TRBV6-5 and TRBJ1-5; tentatively, D is TRBD1 (5 bases). Trimming took off 4 bases at V and 1 base at J, with 11 bases between the two ends. Germline CDR1 and CDR2: MNHEY and SVGAGI. This CDR3 has 15 amino acids. CDR3 residues: CASSLDTGSNQPQHF. CDR3 in DNA: TGTGCCAGCAGTTTGGACACTGGCAGCAATCAGCCCCAGCATTTT.

This clone came up once. The V gene is TRBV12-5, the J gene TRBJ2-3, with D unclear. The CDR3 is made up of 11 amino acids. Germline CDR1 LGHNT, CDR2 FRNRAP. V was pared by 11 bases and J by 1 base, with 7 bases between. The CDR3 spells CALRGTDTQYF. Here the CDR3 DNA reads TGTGCTCTTAGGGGCACAGATACGCAGTATTTT.

This clone was detected a few times. V usage is TRBV27 and J usage is TRBJ2-7; D is uncertain. Germline lookup yields CDR1 MNHEY and CDR2 SMNVEV (reference sequence). The CDR3 loop spans 14 amino acids. Trimming stripped 3 bases from V and 1 base from J, with 10 bases between. The CDR3 sequence is CASSFGDRSYEQYF. The CDR3 DNA follows: TGTGCCAGCAGTTTCGGAGATAGGTCCTACGAGCAGTACTTC.

This clone was counted between two and nine times. The gene calls are TRBV19 and TRBJ1-1; TRBD1 agrees at 7 bases. J lost 7 bases, V lost 5 bases, and 10 bases had no gene match. Germline V lookup: CDR1 LNHDA, CDR2 SQIVND (reference sequence). This CDR3 spans 14 amino acids. The CDR3 nucleotides are TGTGCCAGTAGTCAGACAGGGTTACGGGATGAAGCTTTCTTT. It is translated as CASSQTGLRDEAFF.

V usage is TRBV19 and J usage is TRBJ2-7, with TRBD1 matching 9 bases. This CDR3 spans 15 amino acids. The germline CDR1 and CDR2 sequences are LNHDA and SQIVND (reference sequence). V was clipped by 5 bases and J by 2 bases; unmatched bases: 7. The CDR3 loop is CASSEMTGGAYEQYF. The CDR3 DNA reads TGTGCCAGTAGTGAGATGACAGGGGGTGCCTACGAGCAGTACTTC.

CDR3 nucleotide sequence: TGCAGCGTTGCTCAGGGGCAAACAGGGCTGGGTGAAAAACTGTTTTTT. Its translation: CSVAQGQTGLGEKLFF. The rearrangement joins TRBV29-1 to TRBJ1-4; possible D gene TRBD1, 6 bases. Trimming left V 4 bases short and J 7 bases short, with 22 bases between. CDR3 length: 16 amino acids. Germline CDR1 and CDR2: SQVTM and ANQGSEA. The entire variable domain, with the rest obtained from reference TRBV29-1 and TRBJ1-4, is as follows: SAVISQKPSRDICQRGTSLTIQCQVDSQVTMMFWYRQQPGQSLTLIATANQGSEATYESGFVIDKFPISRPNLTFSTLTVSNMSPEDSSIYLCSVAQGQTGLGEKLFFGSGTQLSVL.

This chain connects TRBV25-1 to TRBJ2-5; D is perhaps TRBD1 (6 bases). V shed 4 bases and J shed 1 base, with 10 bases lying between them. The CDR3 sequence is 14 residues long. Germline CDR1 reads MGHDK; CDR2 reads SYGVNS. The CDR3 bases are TGTGCCAGCAGTGCGCCAGGGGCCCAAGAGACCCAGTACTTC. Its translation is CASSAPGAQETQYF.

The chain couples TRBV4-1 to TRBJ2-3; the D gene is possibly TRBD2 (6 bases). Germline lookup yields CDR1 MGHRA and CDR2 YSYEKL. The CDR3 spans 15 residues. V was trimmed by 4 bases and J by 0 bases, leaving 11 bases between them. Here the CDR3 DNA reads TGCGCCAGCAGCCTTAGCGGTTATAGCACAGATACGCAGTATTTT. As protein: CASSLSGYSTDTQYF.